This TCR beta chain came from a study of cytomegalovirus exposure and HLA in healthy donors (dated by TCRdb to about 2017). Turning to the overall study: In an earlier analysis of 450 to 750 of the donors, less than 350 Gb of sequence data and some 100 million unique TCR beta sequences from some 170 million T cells were reported. Approximately 300 gigabases of sequencing data and around 85 million unique TCR sequences made up an early release that covered under 750 HLA-typed donors. Of the roughly 400 genotyped donors, approximately 81% were placed in the genetic ancestry cluster associated with self-reported Caucasian donors. The study was designed to test whether signatures of past pathogen exposure could be identified by cataloging public T cell receptors. The study profiled the T cell repertoires of about 720 subjects by immunosequencing and related them to cytomegalovirus serostatus. Besides the first cohort of about 730 subjects, a separate validation cohort made up of over a hundred different subjects was used. High-throughput TCR immunosequencing, statistical association of individual TCRs with disease status, and machine learning were combined to predict cytomegalovirus infection status. To study patterns of TCR occurrence, a later analysis re-analyzed previously published TCR beta repertoires from more than 550 donors and added high-resolution HLA genotyping. The later analysis used no new phenotypic data to find candidate immune exposures, relying instead on TCR beta sequences and their occurrence across donors. An earlier analysis of several hundred of the donors applied high-throughput TCR beta sequencing to assess whether each TCR beta V gene segment acted as functional or pseudogenic. Donor age, sex, ethnicity and CMV serostatus were collected together with the repertoire data. A later genetic analysis used genome-wide SNP genotypes for about three fifths of the 666 donors, treating that subset as a discovery cohort. Every repertoire in the discovery cohort had been generated on one and the same sequencing platform. HLA typing included class I and class II loci at four-digit resolution. The number of donors typed differed by locus, with 629-630 for A, B, C, DRB1 and DQB1, 522 for DQA1, 600 to 610 for DPA1, and 472 for DPB1. A handful of DR-DQ haplotypes were treated as single units for association and clustering because of strong linkage in the cohort. Among about 370 genotyped donors of the cohort, an average of around 240,000 unique TCR beta nucleotide sequences was sequenced per donor, of which roughly 17% were non-productive.

Note on this clone: Its antigen target is currently unknown. Per-base qualities were not stored, and no clone one base away is much larger.

Library construction relied on the immunoSEQ multiplex PCR assay. The multiplex PCR relied on a mix of 60 forward primers for TCR Vbeta segments and 13 reverse primers for TCR Jbeta segments. Amplification of the CDR3 region of rearranged TCR beta genes was performed with a multiplex PCR assay on genomic DNA. The Illumina HiSeq System was used to sequence the amplified TCR beta libraries as 87-base-pair reads. The original pipeline was this. In a later analysis, roughly 80 million unique TCR beta chains were counted across the roughly 610 repertoires, and approximately 11 million of these chains were shared by at least two donors. Raw reads were error-corrected and collapsed into unique sequences by a nearest-neighbor algorithm in which closely related sequences were merged to remove PCR and sequencing errors. CDR3 sequences were aligned to IMGT reference sequences to assign V, D and J gene segments. For a sequence to be retained, at least a six-nucleotide match to both a V gene segment and a J gene segment was required. Rearrangements were called productive when the CDR3 lacked stop codons and stayed in frame with V and J; all others were non-productive. Following IMGT convention, CDR3 was defined as the stretch from the second conserved V-encoded cysteine to the conserved J-encoded phenylalanine. In an earlier analysis of more than 550 of the donors, sequences lacking an unambiguous match to a single V gene segment were excluded. An earlier analysis of 587 of the donors classified V segments as functional when productive rearrangements were above 56.7% and as segregating when the standard deviation between donors was above 5%. A statistical classification framework was built for diagnosing cytomegalovirus status from the catalog of TCR beta chain sequences. In a later analysis, TCR nucleotide sequences were compared against IMGT/GENE-DB human TR gene sequences so that V and J genes could be assigned. Using the TCRdist pipeline, a later analysis assigned CDR3 sequences along with most-parsimonious VDJ recombination scenarios. In a later analysis, every TCR beta chain was defined by the combination of its CDR3 amino acid sequence and its V-gene family, and reads without a unique V-gene family were dropped. In a later analysis, 550 to 650 highly shared, low-generation-probability nucleotide sequences were removed to address suspected cross-contamination and a sequencing artifact. For each public chain, a later analysis derived a clonal expansion index from normalized ranks of inferred template counts within each repertoire. Generation probabilities in a later analysis came from a VDJ recombination model fitted to out-of-frame rearrangements, and those results were checked against IGoR. Hypergeometric tests were used in a later analysis to score TCR-TCR, TCR-HLA and TCR-CMV co-occurrence, with a repertoire-size bias correction applied to the TCR pairs. In a later analysis, false discovery rates were estimated by permuting HLA or CMV assignments 20 times. A later analysis grouped co-occurring TCRs with DBSCAN, adding TCRdist sequence similarity when clustering within HLA-allele-positive subsets. Repertoires with fewer than 30,000 or more than 120,000 public chains were left out of co-occurrence clustering, as were a few repertoires with anomalous nucleotide sharing. TCRdb re-hosts the immuneACCESS table, in-frame sequences only. Its copies lack some clones; in the studies checked, an unresolved V gene accounts for under half of them, and the cause for the rest is not known. Clone size and the V and J calls come from that table; the DNA yielded D and trimming. This sample gives over 150,000 clones in total; 74% of them show up just once. The ten largest clones take up about 3% of the sample.

In total, about 650 healthy bone marrow donors made up the cohort. Cohort members were all nominally healthy when sampled, although unrecorded immune exposures were likely present. The donor tested CMV seropositive and was one of the 289 seropositive cohort members. A peripheral blood sample was provided by each donor, and peripheral blood mononuclear cells were used for TCR beta sequencing. The Qiagen DNeasy Blood Extraction Kit was used to extract genomic DNA from the blood cell samples. CDR3 length: 12 amino acids, cysteine to phenylalanine. Only the CDR3 portion is preserved as DNA: 36 bases, with reading frame beginning at the first base. Based on the germline V gene, the CDR1 and CDR2 sequences are SGHTS and YDEGEE. Deletion took 6 bases off V and 4 bases off J, with a span of 11 bases between the germline ends. Points the paper makes about the study in general: Broadly in line with IMGT annotations, most TCR beta V segments showed up in productive rearrangements about 87% or about 30% of the time in an earlier analysis of under 700 of the donors. Because some donors lacked HLA typing at each locus, the association tests relied only on the typed subset. Three of the identified cytomegalovirus-associated TCR beta chains were confirmed in vitro to be specific for cytomegalovirus antigens. A further reported finding was that TCR beta sequences accurately predicted the HLA-A and HLA-B alleles for most subjects in the first cohort. The earlier analysis of 587 of the donors excluded some 16 rarely observed V segments, including chromosome 9 orphons, because counts were too low. An association between a missense DCLRE1C variant and V-gene and J-gene trimming of TCR beta chains was found in a later genetic analysis and replicated in an independent cohort. A later analysis associated 16,951 TCR beta sequences with specific HLA alleles at a false discovery rate of 0.05. In the study, around 150 TCR beta chains were listed as associated with cytomegalovirus. The sequencing pipeline was judged likely to have produced a cluster of highly shared sequence variants as a technical artifact. In a later genetic analysis, fewer N-insertions in productive TCRs were reported among donors in an Asian-associated ancestry cluster than the roughly 640-donor mean. In both the original and validation cohorts, the classifier was reported to diagnose cytomegalovirus status with high specificity and sensitivity. Several of the top co-occurrence clusters appeared to be linked to parvovirus B19, influenza, CMV and Epstein-Barr virus, according to a later analysis. Roughly uniform sequencing depth across donors was assumed in presence/absence analyses, although this assumption may not hold. For the cohort, immune exposure information was limited to CMV serostatus. Some IMGT-functional V segments, including TRBV6-2 and TRBV6-3, could not be told apart with the 87-base-pair reads, so those segments were excluded. A later analysis found that HLA-associated TCR beta chains were more clonally expanded and had lower generation probabilities than equally common non-associated chains. In a later analysis, most CMV-associated TCR beta chains were found to appear HLA-restricted, with HLA associations seemingly driven largely by CMV exposure. Only TCR beta chains were sequenced in this cohort, and the absence of alpha or paired-chain data limited detectable features. According to a later analysis, TCR association rates differed among HLA loci, with DRB1 alleles showing the most associated TCRs and HLA-C alleles showing the fewest. Linkage disequilibrium might explain the correlated functional status among segregating V segments, but an unknown experimental factor could not be ruled out. According to the authors, the approach could potentially be generalized to other disease states and immunological phenotypes. Strong co-occurrence of HLA alleles, especially DR and DQ, made assigning TCR associations to individual alleles difficult. Most TCR sequences were seen in very few donors, while some public TCRs were found in many individuals.

The origin of this receptor is a woman in her 30s in good health and CMV-seropositive. The rearrangement combines TRBV5-8 with TRBJ2-7; tentative D gene TRBD2, with 6 bases matching. Sequences were obtained from PBMCs. The CDR3 loop reads CASTGGAYEQYF. The DNA sequence is given as TGTGCCAGCACGGGCGGGGCGTACGAGCAGTACTTC.